These 9 T cell receptor beta chains share one sample of origin, sequenced in a study of cytomegalovirus exposure and HLA in healthy donors (dated by TCRdb to 2015 to 2018). The library was produced with the immunoSEQ multiplex PCR assay. A mixture of 60 forward primers for TCR Vbeta segments and 13 reverse primers for TCR Jbeta segments was used in the multiplex PCR. TCRdb provides this immuneACCESS table in a form limited to in-frame rearrangements. Some clones are lacking; in checked studies, under half of them reflect an unresolved V gene, and why the rest are absent is not known. The sample profile shows 20,000 to 30,000 clones; around 70% of them were found once. 3.5% to 4.5% of the sample lies in the top ten. Sequencing input: PBMCs. The receptors were gathered from a woman aged 50 to 65 in good health and CMV-seronegative.

The chain combines TRBV7-9 with TRBJ2-7, with 11 positions matching TRBD1. Germline loops: CDR1 SEHNR, CDR2 FQNEAQ (reference sequence). The CDR3 covers 16 residues. The trim removed 6 bases at V and 4 bases at J, leaving 11 bases unmatched. CDR3 in amino acids: CASSYHPRDRGYEQYF. The CDR3 coding sequence is TGTGCCAGCAGTTACCATCCCCGGGACAGGGGGTACGAGCAGTACTTC.

V usage is TRBV5-4 and J usage is TRBJ2-7; 9 bases are shared with TRBD1. Trimming took 0 bases from V and 3 from J; bases not matched to a gene: 10. The CDR3 has 17 amino acids. Germline-derived CDR1 and CDR2 are SGHNT and YYREEE (reference sequence). This chain's CDR3 is CASSLATPGTGFYEQYF. CDR3 nucleotides: TGTGCCAGCAGCTTGGCAACGCCCGGGACAGGGTTCTACGAGCAGTACTTC.

The chain uses TRBV6-5 and TRBJ1-4; 9 bases fit TRBD1. CDR3 length equals 15 residues. After removal of 9 bases from V and 10 bases from J, the junction contained 15 bases not matched to a gene. Looked up from germline, CDR1 is MNHEY and CDR2 is SVGAGI. CDR3 nucleotides: TGTGCCAGTGCAGGGACAGGGATTGTTAGAGGAAAACTGTTTTTT. Protein sequence: CASAGTGIVRGKLFF.

CDR3 sequence (DNA): TGTGCCAGCAGCTTAAGTGTCTCCTACTACGAGCAGTACTTC. This translates into CASSLSVSYYEQYF. The chain employs TRBV7-9 and TRBJ2-7; D is unclear. The germline V gene encodes CDR1 SEHNR and CDR2 FQNEAQ (reference sequence). With 2 bases removed from V and 3 bases from J, the gap between germline ends came to 11 bases. This CDR3 contains 14 residues.

The chain couples TRBV5-1 to TRBJ2-3; D unresolved. With 0 bases removed from V and 2 bases from J, the gap between germline ends came to 7 bases. CDR3 length: 14 residues. Germline V lookup: CDR1 SGHRS, CDR2 YFSETQ. As DNA, the CDR3 is TGCGCCAGCAGCTTGGATCTGTACACAGATACGCAGTATTTT. It yields the protein CASSLDLYTDTQYF.

This clone was picked up a small number of times. V is TRBV5-8 and J is TRBJ1-5; D remains ambiguous. This CDR3 is 15 amino acids long. V was pared by 6 bases and J by 0 bases, with 13 bases between. Germline loops: CDR1 SGHTS, CDR2 YDEGEE. The CDR3 coding sequence is TGTGCCAGCACCCCGGGTGTGTATAGCAATCAGCCCCAGCATTTT. Protein: CASTPGVYSNQPQHF.

V and J are TRBV18 and TRBJ1-4; maybe TRBD1 (5 bases). V was shortened by 3 bases and J by 0 bases, with 8 bases between the two germline ends. The CDR3 length is 15 residues. The germline gives CDR1 KGHSH, CDR2 LQKENI. CDR3 DNA sequence: TGTGCCAGCTCACCCAGGGAACCAACTAATGAAAAACTGTTTTTT. Translation: CASSPREPTNEKLFF.

The CDR3 DNA reads TGCGCCAGCAGGACGGGACACCCCACAGATACGCAGTATTTT. Amino acids: CASRTGHPTDTQYF. The gene calls are TRBV5-1 and TRBJ2-3, with D possibly being TRBD1 (6 bases). Germline CDR1 reads SGHRS; CDR2 reads YFSETQ. There are 14 residues in the CDR3. V gave up 5 bases and J gave up 2 bases, with 12 bases separating them.

This clone turned up a few times. V gene TRBV5-1 combines with J gene TRBJ2-7; 7 positions agree with TRBD1. The CDR3 consists of 15 residues. Germline assignment: CDR1 SGHRS and CDR2 YFSETQ. With 0 bases clipped from V and 6 bases from J, the junction kept 9 bases outside the gene matches. CDR3 sequence (DNA): TGCGCCAGCAGCTTGGGACAGGGCAAGTCGAGCGAGCAGTACTTC. Translation: CASSLGQGKSSEQYF. Filled out from reference TRBV5-1 and TRBJ2-7, the complete variable domain reads KAGVTQTPRYLIKTRGQQVTLSCSPISGHRSVSWYQQTPGQGLQFLFEYFSETQRNKGNFPGRFSGRQFSNSRSEMNVSTLELGDSALYLCASSLGQGKSSEQYFGPGTRLTVT.